The rows below give T cell receptor beta chains drawn from one sample of a study of T cell repertoires in cytomegalovirus infection. MiXCR was run by TCRdb on the reads, yielding one entry per CDR3 protein. The sample carries roughly 700,000 distinct CDR3 sequences, around a third recorded once. Their cognate antigens are unknown. The material was cultured PBMCs, obtained from culture after CMV antigen stimulation. The receptors come from a human donor in good health (CMV status not recorded). Some clones in this sample may be carry-over from other donors' samples. Both conserved end residues are part of each CDR3. Each record gives: V gene, clone size, J gene, D gene, CDR3 DNA, CDR3 protein. D genes are given only for firm matches. Expanded clones are given a class, and other clones once, few, many or no size at all.

>TRBV7-2|few|TRBJ2-3|-
TGTGCCAGCAGCTTCCACCGCATGTATACGCAGTATTTT
CASSFHRMYTQYF
>TRBV18|-|TRBJ2-1|-
TGTGCCAGCTCACCACAAGGGCTCCCCGGTAATGAGCAGTTCTTC
CASSPQGLPGNEQFF
>TRBV7-9|-|TRBJ2-7|-
TGTGCCGTTGGGGGCATCGGCTACGAGCAGTACTTC
CAVGGIGYEQYF
>TRBV11-2|-|TRBJ2-7|-
TGTGCCAGCAGCTTAGCACCCCACCGCGAGCAGTACTTC
CASSLAPHREQYF
>TRBV4-1|-|TRBJ1-1|TRBD1
TGCGCCAGCAGCCCAGGGGGGATCCGACAGGGGCGCCATTCGGGATTCACTGAAGCTTTCTTT
CASSPGGIRQGRHSGFTEAFF
>TRBV19|many|TRBJ2-2|TRBD1
TGTGCCAGCAGCCCTGGGACAGCGAACACCGGGGAGCTGTTTTTT
CASSPGTANTGELFF
>TRBV7-9|-|TRBJ1-6|TRBD1
TGTGCCAGCAGCAAAACAGGGGGCGGTAATTCACCCCTCCACTTT
CASSKTGGGNSPLHF
>TRBV7-8|few|TRBJ2-7|TRBD2
TGTGCCAGCACCATCGCCCGGACTAGCGGGACTGGGGAGCAGTACTTC
CASTIARTSGTGEQYF
>TRBV5-6|-|TRBJ2-4|TRBD2
TGTGCCAGCTCGGACAGAGGGACTAGCGGGAGGAGCATTCAGTACTTC
CASSDRGTSGRSIQYF
>TRBV27|many|TRBJ1-1|-
TGTGCCAGCAGTACCGCCGACGGGTACACTGAAGCTTTCTTT
CASSTADGYTEAFF
>TRBV12-5|once|TRBJ2-1|-
TGTGCTAGTGGTTTGGTAGGGTCTAGCAGGCTGGATCGCAATGAGCAGTTCTTC
CASGLVGSSRLDRNEQFF
>TRBV5-4|-|TRBJ2-1|TRBD2
TGTGCCAGCAGCTACTCTAGCGGGCCTCTGTTTGGGGAGCAGTTCTTC
CASSYSSGPLFGEQFF
>TRBV7-2|many|TRBJ1-5|TRBD1
TGTGCCAGCAGCGATCGGACAGGGGGCGGTCAGCCCCAGCATTTT
CASSDRTGGGQPQHF
>TRBV6-1|many|TRBJ2-3|-
TGTGCCAGCAGCGCGGGACGGACAGATACGCAGTATTTT
CASSAGRTDTQYF
>TRBV12-3/TRBV12-4|-|TRBJ1-5|-
TGTGCCAGTGATCAGCCCCAGCATTTT
CASDQPQHF
>TRBV19|-|TRBJ1-1|-
TGTGCCAGTAGTATCCAAACAGTGGGGCTGAACACTGAAGCTTTCTTT
CASSIQTVGLNTEAFF
>TRBV7-2|many|TRBJ1-1|-
TGTGCCAGCAGCTTAGATTTAAAGGGAGGAACTGAAGCTTTCTTT
CASSLDLKGGTEAFF
>TRBV6-5|-|TRBJ2-3|TRBD1
TGTGCCAGCAGTACCCGGACCCGAACCGGACAGGGGGCAAGTAACGAAGATACGCAGTATTTT
CASSTRTRTGQGASNEDTQYF
>TRBV5-4|few|TRBJ1-2|-
TGTGCCAGCAGCTTGGAAAGAAACTATGGCTACACCTTC
CASSLERNYGYTF
>TRBV27|many|TRBJ2-5|-
TGTGCCAGCAGAGCCACTAGAGACGAGACCCAGTACTTC
CASRATRDETQYF
>TRBV20-1|-|TRBJ2-5|-
TGCAGTGCTCCGCGGGACAGAGGGGCCACCCAAGAGACCCAGTACTTC
CSAPRDRGATQETQYF
>TRBV9|-|TRBJ2-5|TRBD1
TGTGCCAGCAGCAGGGACGGGACAGTCCAAGAGACCCAGTACTTC
CASSRDGTVQETQYF
>TRBV5-6|-|TRBJ1-1|-
TGTGCCAGCAGCTTGGATGCAGGGAGGGCTGAAGCTTTCTTT
CASSLDAGRAEAFF
>TRBV7-2|few|TRBJ2-7|-
TGTGCCAGCAGCTTATCTCGAGGTGGGAGTTTTCCCTACGAGCAGTACTTC
CASSLSRGGSFPYEQYF
>TRBV15|few|TRBJ2-1|-
TGTGCCACCAGCAGTGGGGACGGTCACAATGAGCAGTTCTTC
CATSSGDGHNEQFF
>TRBV7-8|few|TRBJ1-2|-
TGTGCCAGCAGCTTAGCGCAGGGAATCTATGGCTACACCTTC
CASSLAQGIYGYTF
>TRBV6-5|-|TRBJ2-5|-
TGTGCCAGCAGTTACAGTGGGGGGGCTCAAGAGACCCAGTACTTC
CASSYSGGAQETQYF
>TRBV12-3/TRBV12-4|-|TRBJ2-7|-
TGTGCCAGCAGTACCGGGACGGGCGAGCAGTACTTC
CASSTGTGEQYF
>TRBV7-2|many|TRBJ2-7|TRBD1
TGTGCCAGCAGCTTCAGGGACAGGGTAACCTACGAGCAGTACTTC
CASSFRDRVTYEQYF
>TRBV2|-|TRBJ2-5|TRBD1
TGTGCCAGCACCAGGGACAGCCAAGAGACCCAGTACTTC
CASTRDSQETQYF
>TRBV12-3/TRBV12-4|-|TRBJ1-1|-
TGTGCCAGCAGTTCTACAGGGACGAGCACTGAAGCTTTCTTT
CASSSTGTSTEAFF
>TRBV7-6|-|TRBJ2-7|-
TGTGCCAGCAGCCTCGGGGCAGAGTACGAGCAGTACTTC
CASSLGAEYEQYF
>TRBV19|-|TRBJ2-2|-
TGTGCCAGTAGTATAACCGCGAACACCGGGGAGCTGTTTTTT
CASSITANTGELFF
>TRBV20-1|few|TRBJ1-1|-
TGCAGTGCTAGAGATTCTCTCGAAGCTTTCTTT
CSARDSLEAFF
>TRBV7-2|-|TRBJ2-7|-
TGTGCCAGCAGCCCGGGCGGATTTATCTACGAGCAGTACTTC
CASSPGGFIYEQYF
>TRBV5-4|-|TRBJ2-4|TRBD2
TGTGCCAGCAGCTCGCGACTAGCTCCTGACATTCAGTACTTC
CASSSRLAPDIQYF
>TRBV6-2/TRBV6-3|-|TRBJ2-5|TRBD2
TGTGCCAGCAGACGCGGGGGGATCCAAGAGACCCAGTACTTC
CASRRGGIQETQYF
>TRBV7-8|few|TRBJ1-1|-
TGTGCCAGCAGCTTAAGTTCGGGGAGTACTGAAGCTTTCTTT
CASSLSSGSTEAFF
>TRBV5-1|few|TRBJ2-2|-
TGCGCCAGCAGACCGGACGGCACCGGGGAGCTGTTTTTT
CASRPDGTGELFF
>TRBV12-3/TRBV12-4|-|TRBJ1-1|-
TGTGCCAGCAGTTTCGTTATGGGGGACACTGAAGCTTTCTTT
CASSFVMGDTEAFF
>TRBV7-7|-|TRBJ2-2|TRBD1
TGTGCCAGCAGTGCCGGGACAGTGAACACCGGGGAGCTGTTTTTT
CASSAGTVNTGELFF
>TRBV7-8|many|TRBJ2-5|TRBD2
TGTGCCAGCAGCTTACTAGCGGCACCGCTGTGGGAGACCCAGTACTTC
CASSLLAAPLWETQYF
>TRBV7-2|-|TRBJ2-3|-
TGTGCCAGCAGCTTTACGGCGGATACGCAGTATTTT
CASSFTADTQYF
>TRBV28|once|TRBJ2-7|-
TGTGCCAGCAGGCTCCGGGACGGGAGCTCCTACGAGCAGTACTTC
CASRLRDGSSYEQYF
>TRBV7-2|-|TRBJ1-3|TRBD1
TGTGCCAGCAGCCGGGACAGGGCAGCTGGAAACACCATATATTTT
CASSRDRAAGNTIYF
>TRBV3-1|-|TRBJ2-5|TRBD2
TGTGCCAGCAGCCCTTACGGAGCGGGGGCGGAGGAGACCCAGTACTTC
CASSPYGAGAEETQYF
>TRBV20-1|-|TRBJ2-1|TRBD2
TGCAGTGGACTAGCGGGGTCCCAGATCCTCAATGAGCAGTTCTTC
CSGLAGSQILNEQFF
>TRBV7-9|many|TRBJ2-3|-
TGTGCCAGCAGCCCCCCACCATACCCCCCAGATACGCAGTATTTT
CASSPPPYPPDTQYF
>TRBV12-3/TRBV12-4|many|TRBJ1-4|-
TGTGCCAGCAGTCAATCGAGGACAGTTAATGAAAAACTGTTTTTT
CASSQSRTVNEKLFF
>TRBV2|-|TRBJ1-2|-
TGTGCCAGCAGTGACAGAAGTGACTATGGCTACACCTTC
CASSDRSDYGYTF
>TRBV10-3|-|TRBJ2-7|TRBD1
TGTGCCATCAACCCGGACAGGTCCTACGAGCAGTACTTC
CAINPDRSYEQYF
>TRBV6-1|few|TRBJ2-6|-
TGTGCCAGCAGCGGGGTGGAAGCTGGGGCCAACGTCCTGACTTTC
CASSGVEAGANVLTF